This T cell receptor (beta chain) was sequenced for a study of cytomegalovirus exposure and HLA in healthy donors. The study's findings and limits: A later analysis reportedly found fewer N-insertions in an Asian-associated ancestry cluster than the approximately 700-donor mean.

In the case of this clone: Its antigen remains unidentified.

PCR primers comprised 60 Vbeta and 13 Jbeta primers. This table comes from immunoSEQ multiplex PCR, and its TCRdb copy is limited to in-frame clones, with some not included. This sample has around 140,000 clones, with around 80% found just once. The CDR3 extends over 13 amino acids. Losses at the gene ends were 11 bases for V and 5 bases for J; bases not matched to a gene: 11. Germline CDR1 and CDR2: LNHDA and SQIVND (reference sequence). The TCR was taken from a woman aged 18-29 years in good health and CMV-seronegative. The sequenced sample was PBMCs. This chain connects TRBV19 to TRBJ1-1; the match to TRBD1 covers 7 bases. CDR3 nucleotide sequence: TGTGCCGCCCAACAGGGGTTCGGTACTGAAGCTTTCTTT. Its protein product is CAAQQGFGTEAFF.